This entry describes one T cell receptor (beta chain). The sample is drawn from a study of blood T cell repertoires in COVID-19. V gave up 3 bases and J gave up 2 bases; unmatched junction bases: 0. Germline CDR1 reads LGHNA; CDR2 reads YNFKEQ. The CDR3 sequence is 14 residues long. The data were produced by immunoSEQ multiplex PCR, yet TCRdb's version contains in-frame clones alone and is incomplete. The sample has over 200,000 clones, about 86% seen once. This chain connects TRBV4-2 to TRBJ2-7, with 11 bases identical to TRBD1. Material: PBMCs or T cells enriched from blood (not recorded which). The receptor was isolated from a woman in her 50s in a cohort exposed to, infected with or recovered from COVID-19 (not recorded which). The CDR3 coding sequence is TGTGCCAGCAGCCAGGGACAGGGGGCCTACGAGCAGTACTTC. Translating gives CASSQGQGAYEQYF.